The rows below give T cell receptor beta chains drawn from one sample of a study of T cells in Graves' hyperthyroidism and ophthalmopathy. In TCRdb, the multiplex PCR reads were re-called with MiXCR into one record per CDR3 protein. This table has about 840,000 distinct CDR3 sequences, 35% to 45% appearing once. The source material was blood. The receptors here all came from a man aged 18 to 29 with Graves' hyperthyroidism. Both conserved end residues are trimmed from each CDR3. D genes are given only for firm matches.

D gene: NA
V gene: TRBV10-3
CDR3 protein: ASSSQYYEQY

D gene: TRBD1
V gene: TRBV29-1
CDR3 protein: SVARDRQETQY

D gene: NA
V gene: TRBV7-2
CDR3 protein: ASSQQGANTEAF

D gene: NA
V gene: TRBV7-2
CDR3 protein: ASTGSGGTQY

D gene: TRBD1
V gene: TRBV2
CDR3 protein: ASSEDRISGNTIC

D gene: NA
V gene: TRBV7-2
CDR3 protein: ASSPSGRRHNQPQH

D gene: NA
V gene: TRBV7-9
CDR3 protein: ASSFGPSGAYEQY

D gene: NA
V gene: TRBV10-3
CDR3 protein: AISERDTEKLF

D gene: NA
V gene: TRBV7-2
CDR3 protein: ASSQGLASTGELF

D gene: NA
V gene: TRBV3-1
CDR3 protein: ASSLGRGKDEQY

D gene: NA
V gene: TRBV20-1
CDR3 protein: SASRQVLQETQY

D gene: NA
V gene: TRBV14
CDR3 protein: ASSPREGGGGNGYT

D gene: NA
V gene: TRBV20-1
CDR3 protein: SASPGTQY

D gene: NA
V gene: TRBV2
CDR3 protein: ASRPGRVGPNTEAF

D gene: TRBD1
V gene: TRBV11-2
CDR3 protein: ASSSFRQGEWANQPQH

D gene: NA
V gene: TRBV7-2
CDR3 protein: ASSIPGGELF

D gene: NA
V gene: TRBV2
CDR3 protein: ASRDMYNYGYT

D gene: NA
V gene: TRBV10-3
CDR3 protein: AISESKATGPRFGYT

D gene: NA
V gene: TRBV10-1
CDR3 protein: ASSRSREAEAF

D gene: NA
V gene: TRBV10-3
CDR3 protein: AITGQGGYEQY

D gene: NA
V gene: TRBV29-1
CDR3 protein: SVGGGLGQNEAF

D gene: NA
V gene: TRBV6-5
CDR3 protein: ASSRGSWEQY

D gene: NA
V gene: TRBV20-1
CDR3 protein: SARPSTDTQY

D gene: NA
V gene: TRBV20-1
CDR3 protein: SARSRVENYEQY

D gene: TRBD1
V gene: TRBV7-3
CDR3 protein: ASRTPGQRY

D gene: TRBD1
V gene: TRBV7-9
CDR3 protein: ASSPRDRGLSEQY

D gene: NA
V gene: TRBV7-3
CDR3 protein: ASSLGGAPSPYEQY

D gene: NA
V gene: TRBV7-9
CDR3 protein: ASSFTAAGTGELF

D gene: NA
V gene: TRBV4-2
CDR3 protein: ASSSEWDFSYEQY

D gene: TRBD2
V gene: TRBV29-1
CDR3 protein: SVVEAGTNTGELF

D gene: TRBD1
V gene: TRBV6-5
CDR3 protein: ASSYAGTGGVEQY

D gene: NA
V gene: TRBV5-1
CDR3 protein: ASSLGGDRTDEKLF

D gene: TRBD1
V gene: TRBV2
CDR3 protein: ASRRGGETQH

D gene: NA
V gene: TRBV12-3/TRBV12-4
CDR3 protein: ASSFLDGGLGTEAF

D gene: TRBD1
V gene: TRBV2
CDR3 protein: ASSVGRDSPYGYT

D gene: NA
V gene: TRBV12-3/TRBV12-4
CDR3 protein: ASSRRGESSYEQY

D gene: TRBD2
V gene: TRBV7-3
CDR3 protein: ASSLRAAGGLNTGELF

D gene: NA
V gene: TRBV15
CDR3 protein: ASSSETGEPSYEQY

D gene: NA
V gene: TRBV5-1
CDR3 protein: ASSLAGENYGYT

D gene: NA
V gene: TRBV9
CDR3 protein: ASSSGRGYT

D gene: TRBD1
V gene: TRBV25-1
CDR3 protein: ASSDTTGRAGELF

D gene: NA
V gene: TRBV7-9
CDR3 protein: ACSFGGADEAF

D gene: NA
V gene: TRBV12-3/TRBV12-4
CDR3 protein: ASSLIWNTEAF

D gene: NA
V gene: TRBV11-1
CDR3 protein: ASSLTWPSSYEQY

D gene: TRBD2
V gene: TRBV7-2
CDR3 protein: ASSRLAGEFSPGELF

D gene: TRBD1
V gene: TRBV19
CDR3 protein: ASSQDRGNQPQH

D gene: NA
V gene: TRBV5-1
CDR3 protein: ASSQGTPYYGYT

D gene: NA
V gene: TRBV7-2
CDR3 protein: ASSPTGQGGYEQY

D gene: TRBD1
V gene: TRBV10-3
CDR3 protein: AILNIDQGVGYGYT

D gene: TRBD1
V gene: TRBV25-1
CDR3 protein: ASSRDSILSYEQY

D gene: TRBD1
V gene: TRBV7-2
CDR3 protein: ASSVPDRGKAQH

D gene: NA
V gene: TRBV6-5
CDR3 protein: ASSYLEHFPEQY

D gene: NA
V gene: TRBV11-3
CDR3 protein: ASSSTGPNLYGYT

D gene: NA
V gene: TRBV7-9
CDR3 protein: ASSSDSGTGELF